Described below is a single T cell receptor beta chain sequence and its context. The sample belongs to a study of blood T cell repertoires in COVID-19. Whole-study context: Cohort 3 recovery required two negative PCRs, clearance, or symptom resolution. Sample material is recorded as cDNA or gDNA derived from T cells, B-cell-depleted T cells, or PBMCs.

This CDR3 has 14 residues. Germline V gene data show CDR1 as KGHSH and CDR2 as LQKENI. Trimming took 0 bases from V and 8 from J, leaving 13 bases between them. Participants spanned ages about 18 to 95 years and resided in some 22 US areas. Per the authors' pipeline: Amplification of reference gene primers was used by the study to estimate nucleated cell counts. Repertoires were generated with immunoSEQ multiplex PCR, while TCRdb's copy carries only in-frame clones and drops some. D and trimming come from the DNA, and the V and J calls and clone size come from that table. The repertoire holds 250,000 to 300,000 clones, around 90% seen once, with 2% to 2.5% in the top ten.

The chain carries TRBV18 and TRBJ1-2; D perhaps matches TRBD1 (5 bases). Sequenced input: PBMCs or T cells enriched from blood (not recorded which). The receptor's source is a woman in her sixties or seventies in a cohort exposed to, infected with or recovered from COVID-19 (not recorded which). The CDR3 reads CASSPPQRGDGYTF. CDR3 nucleotide sequence: TGTGCCAGCTCACCACCGCAAAGGGGCGACGGCTACACCTTC.